The 18 T cell receptor beta chains given below trace back to one sample, sequenced in a study of shared clonotypes between healthy human individuals. Clones were read by immunoSEQ multiplex PCR, and TCRdb kept only the in-frame ones, dropping some. The sample holds some 900,000 clones; around three quarters are singletons and the top ten take about 1.5%. Sample: memory CD4+ T cells sorted from blood. This sample's subset: CD45RA-negative fraction. These receptors were obtained from a man between 18 and 29 years old in good health.

The chain uses TRBV5-5 and TRBJ2-7; no definite D call. V was shortened by 1 base and J by 0 bases, with 17 bases between the two germline ends. The CDR3 totals 17 residues. Germline lookup yields CDR1 SGHKS and CDR2 YYEKEE (reference sequence). CDR3 DNA: TGTGCCAGCAGCTTGTTTATTGAGGCCCGTAGCTCCTACGAGCAGTACTTC. This encodes CASSLFIEARSSYEQYF. Using reference TRBV5-5 and TRBJ2-7 for the parts outside the CDR3, the full variable domain is DAGVTQSPTHLIKTRGQQVTLRCSPISGHKSVSWYQQVLGQGPQFIFQYYEKEERGRGNFPDRFSARQFPNYSSELNVNALLLGDSALYLCASSLFIEARSSYEQYFGPGTRLTVT.

The chain joins TRBV4-1 to TRBJ2-1; 10 bases agree with TRBD2. V gave up 1 base and J gave up 7 bases; unmatched junction bases: 10. Germline V gene sequence: CDR1 MGHRA, CDR2 YSYEKL. The CDR3 runs to 17 residues. Here the CDR3 reads CASSQAYPGLARNEQFF. Here the CDR3 DNA reads TGCGCCAGCAGCCAAGCCTACCCGGGACTAGCGAGGAATGAGCAGTTCTTC.

The chain has TRBV18 and TRBJ1-2; D remains unclear. This CDR3 region has 13 residues. V gave up 2 bases and J gave up 4 bases, with 8 bases separating them. Germline values: CDR1 KGHSH, CDR2 LQKENI. The CDR3 coding sequence is TGTGCCAGCTCACCAGAGGCCCTCTATGGCTACACCTTC. Its translation is CASSPEALYGYTF.

This clone was observed once. The gene calls are TRBV27 and TRBJ1-2; D uncertain. Trimming shortened V by 0 bases and J by 4 bases, and 12 bases separated the two germline ends. Per germline, CDR1 MNHEY and CDR2 SMNVEV (reference sequence). The CDR3 is 15 amino acids. CDR3 coding DNA: TGTGCCAGCAGTTTATCGTTCCAGCCAGTCTATGGCTACACCTTC. It specifies CASSLSFQPVYGYTF.

The chain carries TRBV11-2 and TRBJ1-2; D is possibly TRBD1 (5 bases). This CDR3 spans 15 amino acids. The V end was cut by 1 base, the J end by 1 base, with 10 bases between. Germline CDR1 is SGHAT and CDR2 is FQNNGV. The CDR3 loop reads CASSLAPTVNYGYTF. The CDR3 bases are TGTGCCAGCAGCTTAGCCCCGACAGTTAACTATGGCTACACCTTC.

The table lists this clone with a few counts. The chain joins TRBV4-3 to TRBJ2-1; 12 bases agree with TRBD2. This CDR3 has 16 residues. CDR1 and CDR2 from the germline V gene are LGHNA and YSLEER. Unmatched junction bases numbered 5, after V lost 3 bases and J lost 5 bases. CDR3 sequence: CASSQQLAGGNNEQFF. The CDR3 coding sequence is TGCGCCAGCAGCCAGCAACTAGCGGGAGGAAACAATGAGCAGTTCTTC.

CDR3 bases: TGTGCCAGCAGTCTGGACAGGGATCAGCCCCAGCATTTT. This sequence encodes CASSLDRDQPQHF. The chain links TRBV6-4 to TRBJ1-5; the match to TRBD1 covers 8 bases. Germline lookup yields CDR1 MRHNA and CDR2 SNTAGT. The ends lost 5 bases at V and 5 bases at J; junction bases unmatched: 2. The CDR3 sequence is 13 residues long.

The chain links TRBV18 to TRBJ2-5; TRBD1 matches 7 bases. The germline gives CDR1 KGHSH, CDR2 LQKENI. The CDR3 has 17 residues. Trimming cost V 0 bases and J 4 bases; bases outside gene matches: 11. The CDR3 loop reads CASSPPGQPLGVETQYF. CDR3 DNA: TGTGCCAGCTCACCACCGGGACAGCCCCTGGGGGTAGAGACCCAGTACTTC.

The chain recombines TRBV5-6 with TRBJ1-4; D unclear. CDR1 and CDR2 from the germline V gene are SGHDT and YYEEEE. V was pared by 4 bases and J by 2 bases, with 15 bases between. The CDR3 is made up of 16 amino acids. CDR3 loop: CASSGGWETTNEKLFF. In DNA form, the CDR3 reads TGTGCCAGCAGCGGTGGATGGGAAACCACTAATGAAAAACTGTTTTTT.

The chain couples TRBV11-2 to TRBJ1-2; the D gene is possibly TRBD1 (6 bases). The CDR3 is 14 amino acids. From germline, CDR1 is SGHAT and CDR2 FQNNGV. V was clipped by 5 bases and J by 5 bases, with 15 bases between them. CDR3 in DNA: TGTGCCAGCAGCCCAAACACAGGGCCTTATGGCTACACCTTC. This codes for CASSPNTGPYGYTF.

The rearrangement joins TRBV6-5 to TRBJ2-5; D is unresolved. The length of the CDR3 is 16 residues. Trimming left V 1 base short and J 0 bases short, with 12 bases between. CDR1 MNHEY and CDR2 SVGAGI come from the germline V gene. The CDR3 bases are TGTGCCAGCAGTTACTTACTAAGGCAGGACCAAGAGACCCAGTACTTC. Its translation is CASSYLLRQDQETQYF.

The V gene is TRBV11-2, the J gene TRBJ2-7, with TRBD1 identical over 7 bases. The V gene's germline CDR1 is SGHAT and CDR2 FQNNGV. Germline trimming cut 1 base from V and 10 bases from J; bases unmatched to any gene: 7. The CDR3 covers 13 residues. Here the CDR3 reads CASSLGNTGAQYF. CDR3 DNA sequence: TGTGCCAGCAGCTTAGGCAACACAGGGGCTCAGTACTTC.

This clone was seen a single time. The chain uses TRBV6-1 and TRBJ2-2; D is uncertain. Trimming took off 0 bases at V and 7 bases at J, with 9 bases between the two ends. This CDR3 comprises 14 residues. CDR1 is MNHNS, CDR2 SASEGT, per germline. CDR3 nucleotides: TGTGCCAGCAGTGAAGCCCCTAGGGTCGGGGAGCTGTTTTTT. Protein product: CASSEAPRVGELFF.

This clone was recorded only once. This chain links TRBV6-1 with TRBJ2-2; D possibly corresponds to TRBD2 (7 bases). Trimming shortened V by 6 bases and J by 5 bases, and 13 bases separated the two germline ends. This CDR3 region has 14 residues. Germline-derived CDR1 and CDR2 are MNHNS and SASEGT. The chain's CDR3 is CASSWGGRTGELFF. Here the CDR3 DNA reads TGTGCCAGCAGCTGGGGGGGCAGGACCGGGGAGCTGTTTTTT.

This sequence joins TRBV5-8 and TRBJ2-2, with 8 bases aligning to TRBD2. This CDR3 is built from 15 residues. The V gene end was trimmed by 5 bases and the J gene end by 1 base; junction bases not matched to a gene: 4. The V gene's germline CDR1 is SGHTS and CDR2 YDEGEE. The CDR3 spells CASRLAELNTGELFF. The CDR3 coding sequence is TGTGCCAGCAGACTAGCGGAGTTGAACACCGGGGAGCTGTTTTTT.

This clone was seen more than once but under ten times. The chain couples TRBV19 to TRBJ2-7; D is undetermined. The ends were cut back, 5 bases at V and 1 base at J, with 9 bases in the middle. Per the germline V gene, CDR1 is LNHDA and CDR2 is SQIVND (reference sequence). CDR3 length: 13 residues. CDR3 in amino acids: CASSSRESYEQYF. Written as DNA, the CDR3 is TGTGCCAGTAGTTCCCGTGAGTCCTACGAGCAGTACTTC.

The rearrangement uses TRBV2 and TRBJ2-7, with unresolved D. Trimming stripped 10 bases from V and 3 bases from J, with 16 bases between. CDR3 size: 13 residues. CDR1 and CDR2 from the germline V gene are SNHLY and FYNNEI. The CDR3 reads CATNPGQNYEQYF. In DNA, the CDR3 is TGTGCCACAAACCCCGGGCAAAACTACGAGCAGTACTTC.

This clone was detected a few times. V and J are TRBV5-6 and TRBJ2-1; the match to TRBD2 covers 9 bases. The V gene end was trimmed by 1 base and the J gene end by 9 bases; junction bases not matched to a gene: 5. This CDR3 region has 14 residues. CDR1 is SGHDT and CDR2 is YYEEEE in the germline V gene. CDR3 loop: CASSLPHSGGEQFF. The CDR3 DNA is TGTGCCAGCAGCTTGCCTCATAGCGGGGGTGAGCAGTTCTTC.